This T cell receptor beta chain was sequenced during a study of breast tumors, draining lymph nodes, adjacent tissues. The study's findings and limits: Tumor T cell lymph node origin was a supported hypothesis, not proven.

As to this clonotype: The antigen is undetermined. A clone one base away is much larger, so this may be a read error.

CDR1 is SGHRS, CDR2 YFSETQ, per germline. The V end was cut by 4 bases, the J end by 13 bases, with 18 bases between. This CDR3 has 13 residues. TCRdb re-analysed the multiplex PCR reads in MiXCR, keeping a single row per CDR3 protein. The repertoire has 150,000 to 200,000 distinct CDR3 sequences, around a third of them found once; the top ten carry around 4%. Breast cancer patients provided tissue from their axillary draining lymph nodes. Material: axillary lymph node tissue. This TCR was sampled from a female donor with breast cancer. Some clones in this sample may be carry-over from other donors' samples. V is TRBV5-1 and J is TRBJ2-1, with D tentatively TRBD2 (6 bases). CDR3 sequence reads: CASSPRGFGDQFF. CDR3 coding DNA: TGCGCCAGCAGCCCCCGGGGGTTCGGTGACCAGTTCTTC.